The source of this TCR beta chain is a study of blood T cell repertoires in COVID-19. At the level of the study: PBMCs, B-cell-depleted T cells, or T cells provided the cDNA or gDNA that made up the material.

Germline V lookup: CDR1 MNHNS, CDR2 SASEGT. The junction had 9 bases not matched to a gene; V was cut back by 0 bases and J by 2 bases. CDR3 length equals 18 residues. Original processing methods: Nucleated cell number was recorded as an estimate derived from reference gene primer amplification. Profiled with immunoSEQ multiplex PCR; TCRdb holds only in-frame clones, not every one. V and J calls and clone size are as listed in that table; D and trimming were resolved from the DNA. The repertoire consists of approximately 94,000 clones, with approximately 86% occurring once and the leading ten covering 6.5% to 9.5%.

J is TRBJ2-7 and V is TRBV6-1; 11 bases are shared with TRBD2. This receptor was obtained from a woman aged 70-85 years with acute or convalescent COVID-19. Sequenced sample: peripheral blood. The CDR3 spells CASSEALVAGGITYEQYF. In DNA, the CDR3 is TGTGCCAGCAGTGAAGCGTTAGTAGCGGGAGGGATCACCTACGAGCAGTACTTC.